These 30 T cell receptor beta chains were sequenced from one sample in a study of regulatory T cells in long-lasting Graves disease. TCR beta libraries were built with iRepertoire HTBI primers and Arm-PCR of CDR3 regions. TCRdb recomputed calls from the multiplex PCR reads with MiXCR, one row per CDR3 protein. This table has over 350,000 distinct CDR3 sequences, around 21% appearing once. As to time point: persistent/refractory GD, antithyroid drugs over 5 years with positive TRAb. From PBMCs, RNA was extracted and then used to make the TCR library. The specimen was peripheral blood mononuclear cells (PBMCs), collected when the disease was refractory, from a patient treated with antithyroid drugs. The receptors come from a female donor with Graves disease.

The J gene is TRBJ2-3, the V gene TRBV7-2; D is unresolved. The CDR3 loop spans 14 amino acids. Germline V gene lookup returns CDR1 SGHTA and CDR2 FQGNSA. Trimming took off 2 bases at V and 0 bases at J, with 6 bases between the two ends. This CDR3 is CASSLRLSTDTQYF. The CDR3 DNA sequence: TGTGCCAGCAGCTTACGACTTAGCACAGATACGCAGTATTTT.

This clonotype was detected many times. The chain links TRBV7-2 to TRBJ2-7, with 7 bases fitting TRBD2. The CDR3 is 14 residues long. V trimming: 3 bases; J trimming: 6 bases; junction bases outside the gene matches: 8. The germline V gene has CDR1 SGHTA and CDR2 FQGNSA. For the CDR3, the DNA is TGTGCCAGCAGCTTGGGCGGGAGTGATCGCGAGCAGTACTTC. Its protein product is CASSLGGSDREQYF.

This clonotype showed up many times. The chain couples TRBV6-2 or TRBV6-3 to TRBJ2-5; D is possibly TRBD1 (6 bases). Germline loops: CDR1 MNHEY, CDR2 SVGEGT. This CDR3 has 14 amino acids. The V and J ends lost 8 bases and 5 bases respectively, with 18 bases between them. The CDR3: CASGGQPSWETQYF. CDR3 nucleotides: TGTGCCAGCGGTGGACAGCCTTCCTGGGAGACCCAGTACTTC.

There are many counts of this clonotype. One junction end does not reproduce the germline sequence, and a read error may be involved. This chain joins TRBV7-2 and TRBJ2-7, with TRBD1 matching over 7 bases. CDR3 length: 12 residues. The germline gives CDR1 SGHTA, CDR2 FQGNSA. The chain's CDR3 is CASSPGQTTPTF. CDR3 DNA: TGTGCCAGCAGCCCGGGACAGACGACACCCACCTTC.

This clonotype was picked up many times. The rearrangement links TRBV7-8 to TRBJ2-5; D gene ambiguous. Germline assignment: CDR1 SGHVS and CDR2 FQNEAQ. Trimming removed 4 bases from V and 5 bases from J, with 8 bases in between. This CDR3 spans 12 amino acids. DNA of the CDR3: TGTGCCAGCAGCTCGTACACGGAGACCCAGTACTTC. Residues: CASSSYTETQYF.

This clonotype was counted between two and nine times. The CDR3 reads CASSSPGSMNTEAFF. The CDR3 region has the DNA TGTGCCAGCAGTTCGCCGGGTTCCATGAACACTGAAGCTTTCTTT. The chain uses TRBV27 and TRBJ1-1; no clear D gene. Trimming removed 4 bases from V and 0 bases from J, with 12 bases in between. The CDR3 is 15 residues long. The germline CDR1 and CDR2 sequences are MNHEY and SMNVEV (reference sequence).

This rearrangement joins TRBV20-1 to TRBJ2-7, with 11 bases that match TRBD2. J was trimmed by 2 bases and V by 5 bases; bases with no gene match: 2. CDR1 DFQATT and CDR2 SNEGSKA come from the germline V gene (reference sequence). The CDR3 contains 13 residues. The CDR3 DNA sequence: TGCAGTGCTCGACTAGCGGGGCCCTACGAGCAGTACTTC. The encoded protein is CSARLAGPYEQYF.

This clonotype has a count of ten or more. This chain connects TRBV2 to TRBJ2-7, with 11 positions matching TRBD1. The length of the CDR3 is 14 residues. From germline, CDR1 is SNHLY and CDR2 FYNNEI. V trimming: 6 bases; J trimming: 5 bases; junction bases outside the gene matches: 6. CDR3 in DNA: TGTGCCAGCAGGGAACCGGGACAGGGGGACGAGCAGTACTTC. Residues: CASREPGQGDEQYF.

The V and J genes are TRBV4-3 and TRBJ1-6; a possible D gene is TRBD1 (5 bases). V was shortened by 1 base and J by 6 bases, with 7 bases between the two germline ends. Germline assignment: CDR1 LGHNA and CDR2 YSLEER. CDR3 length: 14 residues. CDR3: CASSQGGSNSPLHF. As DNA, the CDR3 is TGCGCCAGCAGCCAAGGGGGCAGTAATTCACCCCTCCACTTT.

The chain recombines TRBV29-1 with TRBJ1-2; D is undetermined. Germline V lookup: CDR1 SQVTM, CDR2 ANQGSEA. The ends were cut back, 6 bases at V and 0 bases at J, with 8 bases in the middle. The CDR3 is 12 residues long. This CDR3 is CSVLAPNYGYTF. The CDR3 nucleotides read TGCAGCGTCCTAGCCCCTAACTATGGCTACACCTTC. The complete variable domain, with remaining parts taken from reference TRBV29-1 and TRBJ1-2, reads SAVISQKPSRDICQRGTSLTIQCQVDSQVTMMFWYRQQPGQSLTLIATANQGSEATYESGFVIDKFPISRPNLTFSTLTVSNMSPEDSSIYLCSVLAPNYGYTFGSGTRLTVV.

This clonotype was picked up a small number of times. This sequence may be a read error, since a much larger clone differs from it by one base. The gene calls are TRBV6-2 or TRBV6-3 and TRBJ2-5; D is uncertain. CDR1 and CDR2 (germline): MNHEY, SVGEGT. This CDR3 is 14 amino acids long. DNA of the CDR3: TGTGCCAGCAGTTACTCGAGGTCTTCAGAGACCCGGTACTTC. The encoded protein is CASSYSRSSETRYF.

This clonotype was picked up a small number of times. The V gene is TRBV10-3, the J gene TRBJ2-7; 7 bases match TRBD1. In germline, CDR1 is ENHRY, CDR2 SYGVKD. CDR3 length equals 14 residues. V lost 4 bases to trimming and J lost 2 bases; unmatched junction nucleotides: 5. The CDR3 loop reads CAISVGQNAYEQYF. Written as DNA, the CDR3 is TGTGCCATCAGTGTGGGACAGAATGCCTACGAGCAGTACTTC.

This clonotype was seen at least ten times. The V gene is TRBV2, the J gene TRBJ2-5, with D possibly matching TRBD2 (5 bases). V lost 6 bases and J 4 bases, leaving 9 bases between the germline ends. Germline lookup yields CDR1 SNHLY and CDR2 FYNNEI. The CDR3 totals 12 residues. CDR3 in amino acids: CASRRVGETQYF. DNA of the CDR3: TGTGCCAGCAGGAGGGTTGGAGAGACCCAGTACTTC.

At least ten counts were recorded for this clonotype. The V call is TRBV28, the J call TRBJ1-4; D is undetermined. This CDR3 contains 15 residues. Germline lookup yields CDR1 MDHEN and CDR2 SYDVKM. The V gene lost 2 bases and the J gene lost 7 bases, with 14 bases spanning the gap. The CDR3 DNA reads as TGTGCCAGCAGTTTAGTGGAGGGATTGGGTGAAAAACTGTTTTTT. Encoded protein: CASSLVEGLGEKLFF.

This CDR3 reads CAISAGQQETQYF. In DNA form, the CDR3 reads TGTGCCATCAGTGCGGGACAGCAAGAGACCCAGTACTTC. The chain has TRBV10-3 and TRBJ2-5, with 7 bases that match TRBD1. In germline, CDR1 is ENHRY, CDR2 SYGVKD. The CDR3 sequence is 13 residues long. V gave up 4 bases and J gave up 2 bases; unmatched junction bases: 1.

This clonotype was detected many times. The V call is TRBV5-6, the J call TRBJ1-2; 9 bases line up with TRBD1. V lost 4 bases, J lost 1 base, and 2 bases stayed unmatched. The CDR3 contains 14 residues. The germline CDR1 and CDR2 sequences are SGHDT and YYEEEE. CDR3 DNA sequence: TGTGCCAGCAGCAGGGACAGGGTTAACTATGGCTACACCTTC. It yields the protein CASSRDRVNYGYTF.

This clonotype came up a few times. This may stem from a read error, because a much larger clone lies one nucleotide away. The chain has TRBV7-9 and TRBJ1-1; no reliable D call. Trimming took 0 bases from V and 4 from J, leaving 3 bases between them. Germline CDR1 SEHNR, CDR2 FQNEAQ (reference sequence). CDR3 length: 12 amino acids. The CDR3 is CASSLASTEAFF. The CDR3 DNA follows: TGTGCCAGCAGCTTAGCGAGCACTGAAGCTTTCTTT.

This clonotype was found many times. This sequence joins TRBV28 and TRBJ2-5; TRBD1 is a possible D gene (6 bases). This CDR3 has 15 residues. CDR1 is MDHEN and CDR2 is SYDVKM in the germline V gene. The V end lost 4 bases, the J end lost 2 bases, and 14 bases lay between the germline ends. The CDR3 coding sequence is TGTGCCAGCAGTTCAAGCTACAGGGAGCAAGAGACCCAGTACTTC. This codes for CASSSSYREQETQYF.

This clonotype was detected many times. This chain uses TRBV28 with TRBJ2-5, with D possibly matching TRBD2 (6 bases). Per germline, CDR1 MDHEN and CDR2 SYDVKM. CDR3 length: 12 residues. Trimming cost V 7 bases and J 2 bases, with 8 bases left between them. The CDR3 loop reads CASTGVQETQYF. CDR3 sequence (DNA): TGTGCCAGCACGGGGGTTCAAGAGACCCAGTACTTC.

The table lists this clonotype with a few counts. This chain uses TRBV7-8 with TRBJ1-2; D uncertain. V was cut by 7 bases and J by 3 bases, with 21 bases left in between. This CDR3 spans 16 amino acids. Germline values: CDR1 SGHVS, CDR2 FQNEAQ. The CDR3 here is CASTTSLLGIDYGYTF. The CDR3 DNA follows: TGTGCCAGCACCACTTCACTATTGGGAATCGACTATGGCTACACCTTC.

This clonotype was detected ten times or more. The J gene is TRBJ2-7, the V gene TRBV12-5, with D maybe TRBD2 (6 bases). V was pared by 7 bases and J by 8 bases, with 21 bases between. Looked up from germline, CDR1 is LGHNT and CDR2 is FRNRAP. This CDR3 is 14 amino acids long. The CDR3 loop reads CASARGISGDQQYF. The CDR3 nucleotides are TGTGCTAGTGCCCGTGGGATCTCGGGGGACCAGCAGTACTTC.

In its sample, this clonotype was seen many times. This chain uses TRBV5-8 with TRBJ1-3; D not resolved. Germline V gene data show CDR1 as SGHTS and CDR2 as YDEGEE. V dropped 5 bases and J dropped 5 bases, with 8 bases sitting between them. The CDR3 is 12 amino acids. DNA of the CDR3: TGTGCCAGCAGTCAACAGCGAAACACCATATATTTT. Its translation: CASSQQRNTIYF.

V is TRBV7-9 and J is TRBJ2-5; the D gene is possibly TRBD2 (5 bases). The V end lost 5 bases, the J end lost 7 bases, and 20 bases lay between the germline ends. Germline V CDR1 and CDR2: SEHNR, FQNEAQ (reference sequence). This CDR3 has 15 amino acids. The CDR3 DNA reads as TGTGCCAGCAGCCTCGATAGGACCGGGATGGGGACCCAGTACTTC. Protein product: CASSLDRTGMGTQYF.

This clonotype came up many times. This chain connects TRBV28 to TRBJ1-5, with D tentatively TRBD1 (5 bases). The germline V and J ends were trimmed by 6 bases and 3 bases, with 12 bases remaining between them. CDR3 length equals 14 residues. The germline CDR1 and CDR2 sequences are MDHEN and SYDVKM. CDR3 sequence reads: CASRGLENNQPQHF. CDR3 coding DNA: TGTGCCAGCAGGGGGCTCGAAAACAATCAGCCCCAGCATTTT.

This CDR3 reads CASSIVASATYEQYF. As DNA, the CDR3 is TGTGCCAGTAGTATAGTGGCCAGCGCTACCTACGAGCAGTACTTC. This chain uses TRBV19 with TRBJ2-7; D not resolved. The V and J ends lost 1 base and 2 bases respectively, with 12 bases between them. Germline CDR1 LNHDA, CDR2 SQIVND (reference sequence). The CDR3 contains 15 residues.

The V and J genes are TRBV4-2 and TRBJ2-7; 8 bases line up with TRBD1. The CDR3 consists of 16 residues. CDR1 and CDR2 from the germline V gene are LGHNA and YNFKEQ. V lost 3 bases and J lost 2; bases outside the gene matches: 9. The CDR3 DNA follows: TGTGCCAGCAGCCAGGGACAGGCGGAGATCCCCTACGAGCAGTACTTC. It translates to CASSQGQAEIPYEQYF.

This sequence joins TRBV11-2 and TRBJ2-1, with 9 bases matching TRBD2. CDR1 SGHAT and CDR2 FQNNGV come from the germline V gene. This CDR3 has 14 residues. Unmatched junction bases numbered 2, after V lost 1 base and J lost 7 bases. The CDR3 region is CASSLVLAGNEQFF. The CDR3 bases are TGTGCCAGCAGCTTAGTTCTAGCGGGAAATGAGCAGTTCTTC.

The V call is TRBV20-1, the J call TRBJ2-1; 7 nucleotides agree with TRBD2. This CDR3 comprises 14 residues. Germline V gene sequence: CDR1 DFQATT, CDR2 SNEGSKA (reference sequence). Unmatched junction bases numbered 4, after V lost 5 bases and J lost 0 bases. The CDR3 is CSAAGEASYNEQFF. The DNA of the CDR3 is TGCAGTGCTGCGGGGGAAGCCTCCTACAATGAGCAGTTCTTC.

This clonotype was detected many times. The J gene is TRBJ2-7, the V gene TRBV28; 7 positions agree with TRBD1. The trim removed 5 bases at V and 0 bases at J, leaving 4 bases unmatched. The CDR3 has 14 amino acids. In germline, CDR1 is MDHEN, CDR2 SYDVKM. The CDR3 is CASSPTGNSYEQYF. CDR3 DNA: TGTGCCAGCAGTCCGACAGGGAACTCCTACGAGCAGTACTTC.

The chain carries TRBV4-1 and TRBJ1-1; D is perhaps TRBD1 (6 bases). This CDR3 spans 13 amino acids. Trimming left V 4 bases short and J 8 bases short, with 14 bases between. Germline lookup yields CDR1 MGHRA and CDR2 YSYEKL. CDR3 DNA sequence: TGCGCCAGCAGCCCCAGGTCCGGGACAGAAGCTTTCTTT. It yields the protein CASSPRSGTEAFF.